Following are 15 T cell receptor beta chains from one sample sequenced in a study of T cells in localized non-small cell lung cancer. Here immunoSEQ multiplex PCR was the method, and the copy in TCRdb shows in-frame clones only, minus some. Here the sample spans 55,000 to 65,000 clones, 70% to 90% being singletons. Specimen: peripheral blood, collected before any cancer treatment. The source is a man aged 35-75 years with stage I squamous cell lung carcinoma.

V is TRBV30 and J is TRBJ2-2; 10 bases line up with TRBD2. The V gene's germline CDR1 is GTSNPN and CDR2 SVGIG (reference sequence). The CDR3 consists of 14 residues. The J segment lost 5 bases and the V segment lost 2 bases, leaving 2 bases of the junction unmatched. In DNA, the CDR3 is TGTGCCTGGAGTCCGGGACTAGCGACCGGGGAGCTGTTTTTT. It is translated as CAWSPGLATGELFF.

J is TRBJ1-4 and V is TRBV7-2, with a possible D match to TRBD1 (5 bases). The germline gives CDR1 SGHTA, CDR2 FQGNSA. V was pared by 7 bases and J by 6 bases, with 15 bases between. The CDR3 extends over 14 amino acids. CDR3 sequence (DNA): TGTGCCAGCACCCTAGGCAGGGCCTATGAAAAACTGTTTTTT. Encoded protein: CASTLGRAYEKLFF.

The J gene is TRBJ1-3, the V gene TRBV9; TRBD1 might be the D (5 bases). Trimming removed 3 bases at V and 5 bases at J, with 18 bases between. The CDR3 extends over 16 amino acids. Germline V gives CDR1 SGDLS, CDR2 YYNGEE. DNA for the CDR3: TGTGCCAGCAGCGCCCATTCCTCCGGGACCAGAAACACCATATATTTT. Its translation is CASSAHSSGTRNTIYF.

Only one count was recorded for this clone. The chain links TRBV18 to TRBJ2-1, with a possible D match to TRBD2 (5 bases). Germline CDR1 KGHSH, CDR2 LQKENI. This CDR3 comprises 16 residues. Trimming took off 3 bases at V and 0 bases at J, with 12 bases between the two ends. In DNA form, the CDR3 reads TGTGCCAGCTCACCGAGAGGGCCGCGCTCCTACAATGAGCAGTTCTTC. It encodes CASSPRGPRSYNEQFF.

This chain connects TRBV11-2 to TRBJ2-2; 12 nucleotides agree with TRBD2. The CDR3 length is 16 residues. V trimming: 5 bases; J trimming: 8 bases; junction bases outside the gene matches: 9. The germline V gene has CDR1 SGHAT and CDR2 FQNNGV. DNA for the CDR3: TGTGCCAGCAGCCCTCTTGGACTAGCGGGAAGTGGGGAGCTGTTTTTT. Amino acids: CASSPLGLAGSGELFF.

The chain has TRBV7-2 and TRBJ2-7, with 7 positions matching TRBD2. The CDR3 runs 14 residues. In germline, CDR1 is SGHTA, CDR2 FQGNSA. J was trimmed by 5 bases and V by 0 bases; bases with no gene match: 4. The CDR3: CASSLAGRNHEQYF. The CDR3 coding sequence is TGTGCCAGCAGCTTAGCCGGGAGGAATCACGAGCAGTACTTC.

The DNA of the CDR3 is TGCAGCGGGCTCGGGGGGAACACAGATACGCAGTATTTT. Translation: CSGLGGNTDTQYF. The chain is built from TRBV29-1 and TRBJ2-3; TRBD2 matches at 7 bases. Germline CDR1 is SQVTM and CDR2 is ANQGSEA. This CDR3 spans 13 amino acids. The trim removed 7 bases at V and 2 bases at J, leaving 6 bases unmatched.

The chain combines TRBV19 with TRBJ2-3; 7 bases are shared with TRBD1. The CDR3 length is 16 residues. V shed 4 bases and J 1 base; nucleotides not matched to a gene: 8. Germline loops: CDR1 LNHDA, CDR2 SQIVND (reference sequence). CDR3 sequence: CASSTPHRGGTDTQYF. For the CDR3, the DNA is TGTGCCAGTAGTACCCCCCACAGGGGAGGCACAGATACGCAGTATTTT.

This chain joins TRBV5-1 and TRBJ2-1; a weak D match, TRBD1 (5 bases). V lost 4 bases, J lost 8 bases, and 13 bases lay in between. This CDR3 has 13 residues. The germline CDR1 and CDR2 sequences are SGHRS and YFSETQ. CDR3 nucleotides: TGCGCCAGCAGCCTGACAGTTCCCTATGAGCAGTTCTTC. It codes for CASSLTVPYEQFF. Combining the CDR3 with reference TRBV5-1 and TRBJ2-1 gives the whole variable domain KAGVTQTPRYLIKTRGQQVTLSCSPISGHRSVSWYQQTPGQGLQFLFEYFSETQRNKGNFPGRFSGRQFSNSRSEMNVSTLELGDSALYLCASSLTVPYEQFFGPGTRLTVL.

The rearrangement links TRBV10-1 to TRBJ2-6; maybe TRBD1 (5 bases). The CDR3 has 14 residues. CDR1 is WNHNN and CDR2 is SYGVQD in the germline V gene (reference sequence). V was trimmed by 4 bases and J by 1 base, leaving 5 bases between them. The CDR3 sequence: CASSAGSGANVLTF. For the CDR3, the DNA is TGCGCCAGCAGTGCAGGGTCTGGGGCCAACGTCCTGACTTTC.

V is TRBV10-3 and J is TRBJ2-7; perhaps TRBD2 as D (5 bases). Germline lookup yields CDR1 ENHRY and CDR2 SYGVKD. CDR3 length equals 11 residues. With 10 bases removed from V and 3 bases from J, the gap between germline ends came to 10 bases. CDR3 sequence: CATRTDYEQYF. The CDR3 DNA sequence: TGTGCCACCAGGACTGACTACGAGCAGTACTTC.

The chain links TRBV5-4 to TRBJ1-3; 10 bases line up with TRBD1. V was pared by 3 bases and J by 2 bases, with 8 bases of the junction left unmatched. CDR3 length: 17 residues. Looked up from germline, CDR1 is SGHNT and CDR2 is YYREEE (reference sequence). CDR3 DNA sequence: TGTGCCAGCAGCTCCCGGACAGGGGGGTCCCCTGGAAACACCATATATTTT. Translation: CASSSRTGGSPGNTIYF. The full variable domain, completed using reference TRBV5-4 and TRBJ1-3, is ETGVTQSPTHLIKTRGQQVTLRCSSQSGHNTVSWYQQALGQGPQFIFQYYREEENGRGNFPPRFSGLQFPNYSSELNVNALELDDSALYLCASSSRTGGSPGNTIYFGEGSWLTVV.

The J gene is TRBJ2-5, the V gene TRBV14, with a possible D match to TRBD2 (5 bases). V lost 3 bases and J 6 bases, leaving 17 bases between the germline ends. The CDR3 is 15 amino acids. CDR1 is SGHDN and CDR2 is FVKESK in the germline V gene. CDR3 sequence (DNA): TGTGCCAGCAGCCACCTGAGAGCGGTCCGAAAGACCCAGTACTTC. It translates to CASSHLRAVRKTQYF. Combining the CDR3 with reference TRBV14 and TRBJ2-5 gives the whole variable domain EAGVTQFPSHSVIEKGQTVTLRCDPISGHDNLYWYRRVMGKEIKFLLHFVKESKQDESGMPNNRFLAERTGGTYSTLKVQPAELEDSGVYFCASSHLRAVRKTQYFGPGTRLLVL.

V usage is TRBV29-1 and J usage is TRBJ2-5; D is perhaps TRBD2 (6 bases). Germline V gene lookup returns CDR1 SQVTM and CDR2 ANQGSEA. The CDR3 extends over 13 amino acids. Trimming shortened V by 8 bases and J by 0 bases, and 13 bases separated the two germline ends. The CDR3: CSTTGLHQETQYF. DNA of the CDR3: TGCAGCACTACGGGACTCCACCAAGAGACCCAGTACTTC.

V usage is TRBV7-2 and J usage is TRBJ1-5; D is unclear. Between the trimmed V and J ends, which lost 0 bases and 4 bases, there was a span of 10 bases. This CDR3 is built from 15 residues. CDR1 is SGHTA and CDR2 is FQGNSA in the germline V gene. CDR3 in DNA: TGTGCCAGCAGCTTAGCGGCGGGAAATAATCAGCCCCAGCATTTT. It translates to CASSLAAGNNQPQHF.